Listed below are T cell receptor beta chains from one sample, sequenced in a study of blood T cell repertoires in COVID-19. Sequenced by immunoSEQ multiplex PCR; TCRdb stores in-frame clones only, minus some. Altogether around 310,000 clones are present, more than 80% being singletons, with the ten largest covering about 7%. Sequenced material: peripheral blood. The receptors originated from a woman aged 25 to 39 with COVID-19, enrolled during active disease. Each CDR3 is given with its conserved first and last residue. D genes are given only for firm matches. Clone size is stated in some rows and not others, as once, few, many or a class when expanded.

CDR3aa: CASRELAGGRNEQFF; CDR3nt: TGTGCCAGCAGGGAACTAGCGGGAGGACGCAATGAGCAGTTCTTC; d_gene: TRBD2; j_gene: TRBJ2-1; v_gene: TRBV2; abundance: few; len: 15
CDR3aa: CASSLTGGGEKLFF; CDR3nt: TGTGCCAGCAGCTTGACAGGGGGTGGGGAAAAACTGTTTTTT; d_gene: TRBD1; j_gene: TRBJ1-4; v_gene: TRBV5-6; abundance: .; len: 14
CDR3aa: CASSLTGPTEAFF; CDR3nt: TGTGCCAGCAGCCTGACAGGGCCCACTGAAGCTTTCTTT; d_gene: TRBD1; j_gene: TRBJ1-1; v_gene: TRBV12-3/TRBV12-4; abundance: once; len: 13
CDR3aa: CASSLPVFSYNEQFF; CDR3nt: TGTGCCAGCAGTTTGCCTGTCTTTAGCTACAATGAGCAGTTCTTC; d_gene: .; j_gene: TRBJ2-1; v_gene: TRBV28; abundance: .; len: 15
CDR3aa: CASSPTGGVNSPLHF; CDR3nt: TGTGCCAGCAGCCCAACCGGAGGGGTTAATTCACCCCTCCACTTT; d_gene: .; j_gene: TRBJ1-6; v_gene: TRBV7-2; abundance: .; len: 15
CDR3aa: CASSPGLPTGYTF; CDR3nt: TGTGCCAGCAGCCCGGGACTCCCCACGGGCTACACCTTC; d_gene: .; j_gene: TRBJ1-2; v_gene: TRBV7-4; abundance: .; len: 13
CDR3aa: CASSSGTGVYEQYF; CDR3nt: TGTGCCAGCAGTTCAGGGACAGGGGTCTACGAGCAGTACTTC; d_gene: TRBD1; j_gene: TRBJ2-7; v_gene: TRBV28; abundance: .; len: 14
CDR3aa: CASSRGGRGPDTQYF; CDR3nt: TGTGCCAGCAGCCGGGGGGGGAGGGGACCAGATACGCAGTATTTT; d_gene: TRBD2; j_gene: TRBJ2-3; v_gene: TRBV6-5; abundance: .; len: 15
CDR3aa: CASSRSYSGNTIYF; CDR3nt: TGTGCCAGCAGCCGTAGTTATTCGGGAAACACCATATATTTT; d_gene: .; j_gene: TRBJ1-3; v_gene: TRBV21-1; abundance: .; len: 14
CDR3aa: CASSSKFSGNEQFF; CDR3nt: TGCGCCAGCAGCTCCAAGTTTAGCGGCAATGAGCAGTTCTTC; d_gene: .; j_gene: TRBJ2-1; v_gene: TRBV5-1; abundance: once; len: 14
CDR3aa: CASSSPGLADYNEQFF; CDR3nt: TGCGCCAGCAGCAGTCCGGGACTAGCTGATTACAATGAGCAGTTCTTC; d_gene: TRBD2; j_gene: TRBJ2-1; v_gene: TRBV5-1; abundance: .; len: 16
CDR3aa: CASSTIPRTGGSNGNQPQHF; CDR3nt: TGTGCCAGCTCAACAATCCCTCGAACAGGGGGCAGTAATGGCAATCAGCCCCAGCATTTT; d_gene: TRBD1; j_gene: TRBJ1-5; v_gene: TRBV18; abundance: once; len: 20
CDR3aa: CASSSPGQGFYGYTF; CDR3nt: TGTGCCAGCAGTTCGCCGGGACAGGGGTTCTATGGCTACACCTTC; d_gene: TRBD1; j_gene: TRBJ1-2; v_gene: TRBV27; abundance: .; len: 15
CDR3aa: CASSPGQGMNTEAFF; CDR3nt: TGTGCCAGCAGTCCGGGACAGGGGATGAACACTGAAGCTTTCTTT; d_gene: TRBD1; j_gene: TRBJ1-1; v_gene: TRBV6-5; abundance: .; len: 15